This TCR beta chain was observed in a study of cytomegalovirus exposure and HLA in healthy donors. Study-wide results and limits: What TCR beta sequences reportedly achieved was accurate prediction of HLA-A and HLA-B alleles in most subjects.

The length of the CDR3 is 15 residues. Between the trimmed V and J ends, which lost 0 bases and 8 bases, there was a span of 17 bases. Germline lookup yields CDR1 SGHRS and CDR2 YFSETQ. On this clone itself: The antigen is undetermined.

Primers for the PCR totalled 60 Vbeta and 13 Jbeta. Generated by immunoSEQ multiplex PCR, the TCRdb table keeps only in-frame clones and is missing some. The sample contains over 85,000 clones, 76% of which appear only once. The sequence derives from a man between 25 and 39 years old in good health and CMV-seropositive. The chain employs TRBV5-1 and TRBJ1-2; the D gene is possibly TRBD1 (6 bases). Sequenced: PBMCs. CDR3 residues: CASSLEGRGQRGYTF. The CDR3 region has the DNA TGCGCCAGCAGCTTGGAAGGGCGCGGACAGAGGGGCTACACCTTC.